The next 30 T cell receptor beta chains were all read from a single sample in a study of technical replicates of blood from several donors. Only in-frame clones appear in the TCRdb table, and some are missing; sequencing was by immunoSEQ multiplex PCR. The table shows around 80,000 clones, with about 96% occurring only once. Sequencing was performed on T cells isolated from PBMCs. These receptor sequences come from a human donor in good health.

This clone was found once. V gene TRBV28 combines with J gene TRBJ2-7, with 8 positions matching TRBD1. CDR1 is MDHEN and CDR2 is SYDVKM in the germline V gene. The CDR3 has 14 residues. Losses at the gene ends were 7 bases for V and 4 bases for J; bases not matched to a gene: 9. The CDR3 coding sequence is TGTGCCAGCACCCAAACCAGGGGGCCATACGAGCAGTACTTC. The encoded protein is CASTQTRGPYEQYF. The whole variable domain, filled in from reference TRBV28 and TRBJ2-7, reads DVKVTQSSRYLVKRTGEKVFLECVQDMDHENMFWYRQDPGLGLRLIYFSYDVKMKEKGDIPEGYSVSREKKERFSLILESASTNQTSMYLCASTQTRGPYEQYFGPGTRLTVT.

The chain joins TRBV28 to TRBJ2-1; possible D gene TRBD1, 6 bases. Trimming took 7 bases from V and 2 from J, leaving 12 bases between them. CDR1 is MDHEN, CDR2 SYDVKM, per germline. The CDR3 length is 14 residues. The CDR3 protein is CASTIQGAYNEQFF. CDR3 in DNA: TGTGCCAGCACAATACAGGGAGCCTACAATGAGCAGTTCTTC.

The CDR3 DNA is TGTGCCGGAAAGGAGGGCCATTACAATGAGCAGTTCTTC. Translation gives CAGKEGHYNEQFF. The V call is TRBV30, the J call TRBJ2-1; maybe TRBD2 (6 bases). The V gene lost 8 bases and the J gene lost 4 bases, with 15 bases spanning the gap. The CDR3 consists of 13 residues. Germline-derived CDR1 and CDR2 are GTSNPN and SVGIG (reference sequence).

The chain combines TRBV15 with TRBJ2-3; a weak D match, TRBD2 (5 bases). The CDR3 sequence is 14 residues long. Germline CDR1 LNHNV, CDR2 YYDKDF (reference sequence). The germline V and J ends were trimmed by 6 bases and 5 bases, with 15 bases remaining between them. CDR3 protein: CATSLSMGEDTQYF. The CDR3 DNA follows: TGTGCCACCAGTCTGAGCATGGGAGAAGATACGCAGTATTTT.

V usage is TRBV4-1 and J usage is TRBJ2-7, with 8 bases lining up with TRBD1. The CDR3 extends over 16 amino acids. Germline CDR1 is MGHRA and CDR2 is YSYEKL. The ends lost 1 base at V and 7 bases at J; junction bases unmatched: 12. CDR3 DNA: TGCGCCAGCAGCCAAGTGGAGGGACAGGCCACGCGGGAGCAGTACTTC. This gives the protein CASSQVEGQATREQYF.

This sequence joins TRBV9 and TRBJ2-2; 11 bases align to TRBD2. The CDR3 sequence is 19 residues long. The trim removed 5 bases at V and 2 bases at J, leaving 14 bases unmatched. Germline CDR1 reads SGDLS; CDR2 reads YYNGEE. CDR3: CASSTGTSGPPLNTGELFF. CDR3 nucleotides: TGTGCCAGCAGTACCGGGACTAGCGGCCCTCCCCTTAACACCGGGGAGCTGTTTTTT.

This chain uses TRBV4-3 with TRBJ1-5; D is perhaps TRBD1 (6 bases). The ends were cut back, 0 bases at V and 4 bases at J, with 7 bases in the middle. The CDR3 contains 14 residues. Germline CDR1 reads LGHNA; CDR2 reads YSLEER. The CDR3 loop is CASSQDRGNQPQHF. The CDR3 nucleotides are TGCGCCAGCAGCCAAGACAGGGGTAATCAGCCCCAGCATTTT.

This clone was picked up one time. The CDR3 protein is CASSLRQGALNEQFF. The CDR3 DNA follows: TGCGCCAGCAGCTTAAGACAGGGGGCTTTGAATGAGCAGTTCTTC. V and J are TRBV5-1 and TRBJ2-1; 10 bases are a match to TRBD1. Germline CDR1 reads SGHRS; CDR2 reads YFSETQ. V lost 2 bases to trimming and J lost 7 bases; unmatched junction nucleotides: 6. This CDR3 contains 15 residues.

This sequence joins TRBV7-9 and TRBJ1-1; 7 bases fit TRBD1. The CDR3 is made up of 13 amino acids. V was clipped by 4 bases and J by 7 bases; unmatched bases: 6. In germline, CDR1 is SEHNR, CDR2 FQNEAQ (reference sequence). The CDR3 region is CASSSPGTVEAFF. The CDR3 DNA is TGTGCCAGCAGCTCGCCAGGGACAGTTGAAGCTTTCTTT. Full variable domain (missing parts from reference TRBV7-9 and TRBJ1-1): DTGVSQNPRHKITKRGQNVTFRCDPISEHNRLYWYRQTLGQGPEFLTYFQNEAQLEKSRLLSDRFSAERPKGSFSTLEIQRTEQGDSAMYLCASSSPGTVEAFFGQGTRLTVV.

The chain joins TRBV5-1 to TRBJ2-2, with 8 bases matching TRBD1. CDR3 size: 14 residues. Per germline, CDR1 SGHRS and CDR2 YFSETQ. With V trimmed by 7 bases and J by 3 bases, 5 bases remained unmatched. CDR3 DNA sequence: TGCGCCAGCTGCAGGGGGCCGGACACCGGGGAGCTGTTTTTT. It specifies CASCRGPDTGELFF.

The chain links TRBV19 to TRBJ1-5; perhaps TRBD1 as D (5 bases). The CDR3 extends over 15 amino acids. CDR1 LNHDA and CDR2 SQIVND come from the germline V gene (reference sequence). V gave up 1 base and J gave up 5 bases, with 12 bases separating them. For the CDR3, the DNA is TGTGCCAGTAGTATAGGGCCGGTAGGGGATCAGCCCCAGCATTTT. Translating it yields CASSIGPVGDQPQHF.

V usage is TRBV5-1 and J usage is TRBJ2-1; D possibly corresponds to TRBD2 (5 bases). The CDR3 loop spans 16 amino acids. CDR1 is SGHRS, CDR2 YFSETQ, per germline. Trimming took 1 base from V and 0 from J, leaving 11 bases between them. CDR3 loop: CASSLRRAYSYNEQFF. DNA of the CDR3: TGCGCCAGCAGCTTGAGGCGGGCCTACTCCTACAATGAGCAGTTCTTC.

The CDR3 sequence: CASSPEPPSGRFADTQYF. The CDR3 DNA is TGTGCCAGCAGCCCAGAACCCCCTAGCGGGAGATTCGCAGATACGCAGTATTTT. The V call is TRBV13, the J call TRBJ2-3, with 10 nucleotides matching TRBD2. With V trimmed by 5 bases and J by 4 bases, 15 bases remained unmatched. The CDR3 is 18 residues long. Germline V gene lookup returns CDR1 PRHDT and CDR2 FYEKMQ (reference sequence).

The rearrangement uses TRBV7-2 and TRBJ2-2; unclear D gene. Germline CDR1 reads SGHTA; CDR2 reads FQGNSA. This CDR3 is 12 amino acids long. Between the trimmed V and J ends, which lost 8 bases and 6 bases, there was a span of 10 bases. The CDR3 is CASASSAGELFF. The CDR3 DNA sequence: TGTGCCAGCGCCTCTTCGGCCGGGGAGCTGTTTTTT.

The CDR3 DNA reads TGTGCCAGCAGCTTAATCCCTAGTCCTAGCGCATACTACGAGCAGTACTTC. Translating gives CASSLIPSPSAYYEQYF. The chain employs TRBV7-9 and TRBJ2-7, with D possibly being TRBD2 (6 bases). The V and J ends lost 2 bases and 3 bases respectively, with 20 bases between them. Germline CDR1 reads SEHNR; CDR2 reads FQNEAQ (reference sequence). The length of the CDR3 is 17 residues.

V gene TRBV6-1 combines with J gene TRBJ1-5; 8 bases line up with TRBD1. Germline V gene lookup returns CDR1 MNHNS and CDR2 SASEGT. The V segment lost 7 bases and the J segment 6 bases; nucleotides outside the gene matches: 5. CDR3 length equals 13 residues. CDR3 in amino acids: CASNTGGIQPQHF. CDR3 DNA: TGTGCCAGCAATACAGGGGGTATTCAGCCCCAGCATTTT.

CDR3 sequence: CASSPEAARETQYF. The CDR3 DNA follows: TGTGCCAGCAGTCCAGAGGCAGCGCGAGAGACCCAGTACTTC. The V and J genes are TRBV7-9 and TRBJ2-5, with unresolved D. This CDR3 has 14 residues. Germline V gives CDR1 SEHNR, CDR2 FQNEAQ (reference sequence). V was clipped by 6 bases and J by 4 bases, with 15 bases between them.

The CDR3 DNA follows: TGTGCCAGCAGCTTAGGCGCAGGTTGGCAAGAGACCCAGTACTTC. It encodes CASSLGAGWQETQYF. The genes are TRBV13 and TRBJ2-5; D is ambiguous. This CDR3 is 15 amino acids long. CDR1 is PRHDT and CDR2 is FYEKMQ in the germline V gene (reference sequence). V was cut by 0 bases and J by 2 bases, with 10 bases left in between.

V is TRBV6-5 and J is TRBJ2-7, with TRBD2 matching over 8 bases. This CDR3 is built from 15 residues. V lost 0 bases to trimming and J lost 2 bases; unmatched junction nucleotides: 3. Germline V gene sequence: CDR1 MNHEY, CDR2 SVGAGI. In nucleotides, the CDR3 is TGTGCCAGCAGTTACTCGATACTAGCGGCCTACGAGCAGTACTTC. Translated, it gives CASSYSILAAYEQYF.

This chain joins TRBV18 and TRBJ2-7; possible D gene TRBD1, 5 bases. Per the germline V gene, CDR1 is KGHSH and CDR2 is LQKENI. V lost 6 bases and J lost 3, with 9 bases in between. CDR3 length: 12 amino acids. For the CDR3, the DNA is TGTGCCAGCTCTCCCGACAGCTACGAGCAGTACTTC. Its protein is CASSPDSYEQYF. The whole variable domain, filled in from reference TRBV18 and TRBJ2-7, reads NAGVMQNPRHLVRRRGQEARLRCSPMKGHSHVYWYRQLPEEGLKFMVYLQKENIIDESGMPKERFSAEFPKEGPSILRIQQVVRGDSAAYFCASSPDSYEQYFGPGTRLTVT.

The rearrangement joins TRBV25-1 to TRBJ2-1; D remains ambiguous. The CDR3 runs 12 residues. V lost 4 bases and J lost 4, with 5 bases in between. Germline V CDR1 and CDR2: MGHDK, SYGVNS. CDR3 sequence: CASSGPYNEQFF. The CDR3 DNA follows: TGTGCCAGCAGTGGGCCTTACAATGAGCAGTTCTTC. Variable domain in full (rest from reference TRBV25-1 and TRBJ2-1): EADIYQTPRYLVIGTGKKITLECSQTMGHDKMYWYQQDPGMELHLIHYSYGVNSTEKGDLSSESTVSRIRTEHFPLTLESARPSHTSQYLCASSGPYNEQFFGPGTRLTVL.

The CDR3, as DNA: TGTGCCAGCAGCGTAGATGTGGGGGACTCCCTCCGACGCTACGAGCAGTACTTC. Its translation: CASSVDVGDSLRRYEQYF. The gene calls are TRBV9 and TRBJ2-7; D might be TRBD2 (6 bases). Per germline, CDR1 SGDLS and CDR2 YYNGEE. Trimming took 0 bases from V and 3 from J, leaving 22 bases between them. This CDR3 is built from 18 residues.

This sequence joins TRBV29-1 and TRBJ2-3; TRBD2 might be the D (5 bases). This CDR3 comprises 13 residues. Germline loops: CDR1 SQVTM, CDR2 ANQGSEA. V lost 4 bases and J 8 bases, leaving 16 bases between the germline ends. CDR3 sequence: CSVVGAQEVTQYF. CDR3 in DNA: TGCAGCGTTGTGGGAGCCCAGGAGGTTACGCAGTATTTT.

The chain recombines TRBV4-3 with TRBJ2-7, with 8 positions matching TRBD2. V was pared by 4 bases and J by 2 bases, with 13 bases of the junction left unmatched. Germline V lookup: CDR1 LGHNA, CDR2 YSLEER. The CDR3 length is 17 residues. Here the CDR3 DNA reads TGCGCCAGCAGCCTATGGGCTAGCGGGTCCGGAGCCTACGAGCAGTACTTC. Translating gives CASSLWASGSGAYEQYF.

V is TRBV5-6 and J is TRBJ1-2; D gene ambiguous. The V gene's germline CDR1 is SGHDT and CDR2 YYEEEE. This CDR3 comprises 16 residues. Trimming pared 0 bases from V and 5 bases from J, leaving 17 bases between. This chain's CDR3 is CASSLATARVGYGYTF. DNA for the CDR3: TGTGCCAGCAGCTTGGCCACCGCGAGGGTGGGATATGGCTACACCTTC.

In DNA form, the CDR3 reads TGTGCCAGCAGCAGGCCTATCGTAAGGGGCTACGAGCAGTACTTC. As protein: CASSRPIVRGYEQYF. The V and J genes are TRBV21-1 and TRBJ2-7; whether TRBD1, the table's D call, matches the DNA was not checked. TRBV21-1 is designated a pseudogene. The CDR3 length is 15 residues.

The chain links TRBV29-1 to TRBJ2-7; 8 bases map to TRBD2. The CDR3 covers 16 residues. Per the germline V gene, CDR1 is SQVTM and CDR2 is ANQGSEA. V shed 2 bases, J shed 4 bases, and the junction held 13 bases outside the gene matches. The CDR3, as DNA: TGCAGCGTTGAATACCTCCACGCGGGAGGACTGTACGAGCAGTACTTC. It translates to CSVEYLHAGGLYEQYF.

The chain carries TRBV13 and TRBJ2-1, with a tentative D call TRBD2 (6 bases). The CDR3 runs to 13 residues. Trimming pared 3 bases from V and 10 bases from J, leaving 13 bases between. The germline CDR1 and CDR2 sequences are PRHDT and FYEKMQ (reference sequence). CDR3: CASSFRDSMEQFF. The CDR3 nucleotides are TGTGCCAGCAGCTTCCGGGACTCGATGGAGCAGTTCTTC.

This rearrangement joins TRBV28 to TRBJ1-1; weak D call: TRBD1 (6 bases). Looked up from germline, CDR1 is MDHEN and CDR2 is SYDVKM. The germline V and J ends were trimmed by 5 bases and 0 bases, with 13 bases remaining between them. The CDR3 extends over 15 amino acids. The CDR3 sequence is CASSPSDRMNTEAFF. The CDR3 nucleotides read TGTGCCAGCAGTCCATCGGACAGAATGAACACTGAAGCTTTCTTT.

The rearrangement uses TRBV9 and TRBJ1-1; no definite D call. CDR3 size: 12 residues. Trimming removed 3 bases from V and 0 bases from J, with 3 bases in between. Germline V gene lookup returns CDR1 SGDLS and CDR2 YYNGEE. CDR3 residues: CASSAVNTEAFF. The CDR3 coding sequence is TGTGCCAGCAGCGCGGTGAACACTGAAGCTTTCTTT.